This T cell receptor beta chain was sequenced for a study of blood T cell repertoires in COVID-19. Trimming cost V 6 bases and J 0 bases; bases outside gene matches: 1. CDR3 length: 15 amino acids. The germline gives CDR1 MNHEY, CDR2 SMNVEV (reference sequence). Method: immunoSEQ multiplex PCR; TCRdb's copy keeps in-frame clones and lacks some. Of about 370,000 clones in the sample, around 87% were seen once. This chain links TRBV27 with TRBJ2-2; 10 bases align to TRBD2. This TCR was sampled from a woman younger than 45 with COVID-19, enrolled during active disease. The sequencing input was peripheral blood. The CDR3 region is CASRGLATNTGELFF. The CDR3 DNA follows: TGTGCCAGCAGGGGACTAGCGACGAACACCGGGGAGCTGTTTTTT.